The 27 T cell receptor beta chains below come from one sample, sequenced in a study of Ad26.COV2.S vaccination and SARS-CoV-2 variants. Sequencing used immunoSEQ multiplex PCR; TCRdb keeps in-frame clones, though not all of them. The sample contains just over 350,000 clones, about 90% of which appear only once. The sequenced sample was peripheral blood, obtained after recovery from COVID-19. These TCRs come from a human donor who had recovered from COVID-19.

The genes are TRBV18 and TRBJ1-5; D may be TRBD1 (5 bases). Trimming removed 3 bases at V and 4 bases at J, with 10 bases between. This CDR3 is built from 14 residues. Germline V CDR1 and CDR2: KGHSH, LQKENI. The CDR3 DNA follows: TGTGCCAGCTCACCTTCGCAGGGAAATCAGCCCCAGCATTTT. It is translated as CASSPSQGNQPQHF.

This chain joins TRBV5-5 and TRBJ2-6, with D unresolved. The V and J ends lost 4 bases and 1 base respectively, with 9 bases between them. From germline, CDR1 is SGHKS and CDR2 YYEKEE (reference sequence). The CDR3 extends over 15 amino acids. The CDR3 nucleotides are TGTGCCAGCAGCCGAGAAGGTTCTGGGGCCAACGTCCTGACTTTC. Residues: CASSREGSGANVLTF.

The CDR3 DNA reads as TGTGCCAGCAGCTTTTGGGAGAACACTGAAGCTTTCTTT. It yields the protein CASSFWENTEAFF. The rearrangement joins TRBV13 to TRBJ1-1; D is undetermined. This CDR3 region has 13 residues. The V and J ends lost 3 bases and 1 base respectively, with 6 bases between them. Germline CDR1 is PRHDT and CDR2 is FYEKMQ (reference sequence).

The rearrangement links TRBV4-1 to TRBJ1-1, with a weak D call TRBD1 (6 bases). The CDR3 loop spans 14 amino acids. The V gene's germline CDR1 is MGHRA and CDR2 YSYEKL. Trimming stripped 2 bases from V and 1 base from J, with 8 bases between. This CDR3 is CASSQKTGNTEAFF. CDR3 sequence (DNA): TGCGCCAGCAGCCAAAAGACAGGGAACACTGAAGCTTTCTTT.

The chain is built from TRBV4-3 and TRBJ2-2; 7 bases align to TRBD2. The CDR3 contains 16 residues. Germline values: CDR1 LGHNA, CDR2 YSLEER. V was clipped by 0 bases and J by 1 base; unmatched bases: 2. In DNA form, the CDR3 reads TGCGCCAGCAGCCAAGATGGCGGGGGGAACACCGGGGAGCTGTTTTTT. Residues: CASSQDGGGNTGELFF.

The chain uses TRBV27 and TRBJ1-2; TRBD1 agrees at 9 bases. The J segment lost 9 bases and the V segment lost 5 bases, leaving 7 bases of the junction unmatched. The germline CDR1 and CDR2 sequences are MNHEY and SMNVEV (reference sequence). The CDR3 totals 13 residues. CDR3 in DNA: TGTGCCAGCAGTCCGGGACAGGGTCATCGCTACACCTTC. Translating gives CASSPGQGHRYTF.

This clone was found once. V and J are TRBV5-1 and TRBJ1-1; TRBD1 might be the D (5 bases). CDR1 and CDR2 (germline): SGHRS, YFSETQ. The V gene lost 1 base and the J gene lost 2 bases, with 9 bases spanning the gap. The CDR3 runs 14 residues. The CDR3 region has the DNA TGCGCCAGCAGCTTGAGACAGATTAACACTGAAGCTTTCTTT. Translating gives CASSLRQINTEAFF.

This chain joins TRBV29-1 and TRBJ2-2; D not certain. From germline, CDR1 is SQVTM and CDR2 ANQGSEA. V was shortened by 0 bases and J by 7 bases, with 3 bases between the two germline ends. The CDR3 is 11 residues long. The CDR3 coding sequence is TGCAGCGTTGAAGAGATCGGGGAGCTGTTTTTT. This encodes CSVEEIGELFF.

In its sample, this clone was seen once. The J gene is TRBJ1-2, the V gene TRBV9; 8 nucleotides align to TRBD1. The germline V gene has CDR1 SGDLS and CDR2 YYNGEE. The CDR3 has 13 residues. Trimming at V came to 3 bases and at J to 6 bases, leaving 4 bases not matched to a gene. The CDR3 bases are TGTGCCAGCAGCGGGCGACAGGGGAATGGCTACACCTTC. This gives the protein CASSGRQGNGYTF.

The V gene is TRBV12-5, the J gene TRBJ2-2, with D possibly matching TRBD1 (5 bases). Trimming cost V 2 bases and J 6 bases, with 10 bases left between them. The V gene's germline CDR1 is LGHNT and CDR2 FRNRAP. The CDR3 has 14 amino acids. CDR3 bases: TGTGCTAGTGGTTTGTGGCAGGGCCCCGGGGAGCTGTTTTTT. Translation: CASGLWQGPGELFF. The whole variable domain, filled in from reference TRBV12-5 and TRBJ2-2, reads DARVTQTPRHKVTEMGQEVTMRCQPILGHNTVFWYRQTMMQGLELLAYFRNRAPLDDSGMPKDRFSAEMPDATLATLKIQPSEPRDSAVYFCASGLWQGPGELFFGEGSRLTVL.

V usage is TRBV5-8 and J usage is TRBJ2-5; 9 bases align to TRBD1. CDR1 is SGHTS and CDR2 is YDEGEE in the germline V gene. This CDR3 comprises 17 residues. V was clipped by 2 bases and J by 4 bases; unmatched bases: 12. In nucleotides, the CDR3 is TGTGCCAGCAGCTTTGGGCTTCGGACAGGGGCGCGAGAGACCCAGTACTTC. Translating gives CASSFGLRTGARETQYF.

The V gene is TRBV12-3 or TRBV12-4, the J gene TRBJ2-1; 7 nucleotides align to TRBD2. With 5 bases clipped from V and 9 bases from J, the junction kept 7 bases outside the gene matches. The CDR3 has 13 amino acids. CDR3 protein: CASSLHGTTEQFF. CDR3 coding DNA: TGTGCCAGCAGTCTACACGGGACTACTGAGCAGTTCTTC.

The V gene is TRBV4-2, the J gene TRBJ1-5; maybe TRBD1 (5 bases). CDR3 length: 15 amino acids. In germline, CDR1 is LGHNA, CDR2 YNFKEQ. V was pared by 3 bases and J by 0 bases, with 9 bases between. This CDR3 reads CASSQTGVSNQPQHF. The CDR3 DNA is TGTGCCAGCAGCCAGACGGGGGTTAGCAATCAGCCCCAGCATTTT.

This clone was seen a single time. The chain joins TRBV29-1 to TRBJ1-2; D unclear. Germline V lookup: CDR1 SQVTM, CDR2 ANQGSEA. V lost 4 bases, J lost 7 bases, and 13 bases lay in between. The CDR3 contains 12 residues. The CDR3 DNA reads TGCAGCGTTGTCGGGTACCTGCTTGGCTACACCTTC. Translating it yields CSVVGYLLGYTF. Based on the CDR3 plus reference TRBV29-1 and TRBJ1-2, the full variable domain is SAVISQKPSRDICQRGTSLTIQCQVDSQVTMMFWYRQQPGQSLTLIATANQGSEATYESGFVIDKFPISRPNLTFSTLTVSNMSPEDSSIYLCSVVGYLLGYTFGSGTRLTVV.

The chain links TRBV5-1 to TRBJ1-1; 9 bases align to TRBD1. Germline V gene data show CDR1 as SGHRS and CDR2 as YFSETQ. This CDR3 comprises 15 residues. V shed 4 bases, J shed 4 bases, and the junction held 8 bases outside the gene matches. The CDR3 protein is CASSADRGSVTEAFF. For the CDR3, the DNA is TGCGCCAGCAGCGCGGACAGGGGCTCGGTCACTGAAGCTTTCTTT.

This sequence joins TRBV21-1 and TRBJ1-1; the D call TRBD1 from the table was never checked on the DNA. TRBV21-1 is a pseudogene. The CDR3 loop spans 16 amino acids. The CDR3 DNA reads TGTGCCAGCACCATTCTTCGACAGGGGTCGAACACTGAAGCTTTCTTT. Protein: CASTILRQGSNTEAFF.

A single count supports this clone. The chain combines TRBV5-6 with TRBJ1-4; the D is unclear. Trimming stripped 0 bases from V and 1 base from J, with 10 bases between. Germline-derived CDR1 and CDR2 are SGHDT and YYEEEE. CDR3 length: 16 amino acids. Written as DNA, the CDR3 is TGTGCCAGCAGCTTGGACCGTTCTGGAACTAATGAAAAACTGTTTTTT. Its translation is CASSLDRSGTNEKLFF.

The chain recombines TRBV14 with TRBJ2-3; D gene ambiguous. The germline CDR1 and CDR2 sequences are SGHDN and FVKESK. This CDR3 contains 13 residues. V was pared by 3 bases and J by 5 bases, with 9 bases between. CDR3 coding DNA: TGTGCCAGCAGCCAGTCGGCGAAAGATACGCAGTATTTT. Translation gives CASSQSAKDTQYF.

The CDR3 nucleotides read TGTGCCAGCAGTGAAGTTGGGGAGCCAGGGAACGGCTACACCTTC. Translated: CASSEVGEPGNGYTF. This chain uses TRBV6-1 with TRBJ1-2; possibly TRBD1 for D (5 bases). The length of the CDR3 is 15 residues. The germline V and J ends were trimmed by 1 base and 8 bases, with 17 bases remaining between them. Per the germline V gene, CDR1 is MNHNS and CDR2 is SASEGT.

A single count supports this clone. The sample holds other DNA sequences that translate to the same CDR3. CDR3 in DNA: TGTGCCAGTAGTACCGTCAACAGGGGTGGTCAGCCCCAGCATTTT. This codes for CASSTVNRGGQPQHF. The gene calls are TRBV19 and TRBJ1-5, with 7 bases identical to TRBD1. Germline trimming cut 4 bases from V and 6 bases from J; bases unmatched to any gene: 9. CDR1 and CDR2 from the germline V gene are LNHDA and SQIVND (reference sequence). The CDR3 spans 15 residues.

The chain links TRBV14 to TRBJ2-1; no clear D gene. The ends were cut back, 1 base at V and 3 bases at J, with 10 bases in the middle. Looked up from germline, CDR1 is SGHDN and CDR2 is FVKESK. The CDR3 is 15 residues long. CDR3 in amino acids: CASSQAAVIYNEQFF. The CDR3 DNA sequence: TGTGCCAGCAGCCAAGCGGCGGTGATCTACAATGAGCAGTTCTTC.

This clone came up a few times. The rearrangement uses TRBV4-1 and TRBJ1-1, with no clear D. Trimming removed 1 base at V and 3 bases at J, with 15 bases between. The germline V gene encodes CDR1 MGHRA and CDR2 YSYEKL. The CDR3 is 16 amino acids. This chain's CDR3 is CASSQGILMDYTEAFF. CDR3 bases: TGCGCCAGCAGCCAAGGAATTTTAATGGATTACACTGAAGCTTTCTTT.

V and J are TRBV5-1 and TRBJ2-5; D is ambiguous. This CDR3 comprises 15 residues. Trimming cost V 0 bases and J 4 bases, with 13 bases left between them. Germline values: CDR1 SGHRS, CDR2 YFSETQ. CDR3 loop: CASSLAARSIETQYF. CDR3 coding DNA: TGCGCCAGCAGCTTGGCGGCCCGGAGCATAGAGACCCAGTACTTC.

This clone was seen a handful of times. The same CDR3 is also encoded by other DNA sequences in this sample. The chain recombines TRBV6-4 with TRBJ2-3, with 11 bases matching TRBD2. Germline V lookup: CDR1 MRHNA, CDR2 SNTAGT. J lost 1 base, V lost 3 bases, and 0 bases had no gene match. This CDR3 comprises 15 residues. CDR3 nucleotides: TGTGCCAGCAGTGAGACTAGCGGGGGCACAGATACGCAGTATTTT. Amino acids: CASSETSGGTDTQYF.

The genes are TRBV9 and TRBJ2-1, with D tentatively TRBD1 (6 bases). In germline, CDR1 is SGDLS, CDR2 YYNGEE. V lost 1 base and J lost 5, with 13 bases in between. The CDR3 is 15 residues long. CDR3 coding DNA: TGTGCCAGCAGCGTAAGGGCAGGGACACACAATGAGCAGTTCTTC. Encoded protein: CASSVRAGTHNEQFF.

This chain links TRBV6-6 with TRBJ1-2; D call uncertain. The CDR3 sequence is 11 residues long. V lost 5 bases and J lost 6, with 7 bases in between. Germline assignment: CDR1 MNHNY and CDR2 SVGAGI (reference sequence). CDR3 in amino acids: CASSVGNGYTF. The CDR3 coding sequence is TGTGCCAGCAGTGTAGGGAATGGCTACACCTTC.

The J gene is TRBJ1-2, the V gene TRBV7-3, with D unresolved. Trimming stripped 6 bases from V and 8 bases from J, with 16 bases between. The germline CDR1 and CDR2 sequences are SGHTA and FQGTGA. This CDR3 region has 13 residues. The CDR3 loop is CASRFTGVGGYTF. The CDR3, as DNA: TGTGCCAGCAGGTTCACCGGGGTCGGCGGCTACACCTTC.